The entry that follows covers one T cell receptor beta chain sequence. Looked up from germline, CDR1 is SGHNT and CDR2 is YENEEA. The CDR3 is 14 residues long. The germline V and J ends were trimmed by 1 base and 4 bases, with 9 bases remaining between them. The data belong to a study of shared clonotypes between healthy human individuals. In the sorted-subset replicate PCRs, approximately 200 ng DNA, 30,000 or so T cell genomes, was used. Data came from immunoSEQ multiplex PCR; TCRdb stores just in-frame clones and leaves some out. The sample consists of some 2,500,000 clones, approximately 94% of them appearing once.

This chain links TRBV11-3 with TRBJ2-3; D is unclear. Sequencing was performed on naive CD4+ T cells from PBMCs. Subset reported: CD45RA+ positively selected. This clonotype was sampled from a man between 18 and 29 years old in good health. Some clones in this sample may be carry-over from other donors' samples. CDR3 residues: CASSLGGHADTQYF. CDR3 nucleotides: TGTGCCAGCAGCTTAGGTGGCCACGCAGATACGCAGTATTTT.